This entry concerns a single T cell receptor (beta chain). What it recognizes is unknown. V was trimmed by 7 bases and J by 3 bases, leaving 12 bases between them. The germline V gene encodes CDR1 SGHTA and CDR2 FQGNSA. The CDR3 is 13 amino acids. The data originate from a study of OX40 agonist ivuxolimab in advanced cancers. Study-level background: Ivuxolimab, an antibody that agonizes OX40 (CD134), was administered to the patients. Ivuxolimab was administered intravenously to patients at 0.01 to 10 mg/kg every 2 weeks.

Some clones are missing from TCRdb's copy, which holds only in-frame ones; the method was immunoSEQ multiplex PCR. The sample yields 65,000 to 70,000 clones, about 90% seen once. General study results and limits: Doses of 0.1 to 3.0 mg/kg were accompanied by clonal expansion of CD4+ and CD8+ blood T cells by week 6. Fewer expanded clones were found on average in CD4+ than in CD8+ T cells.

The sequence came from an adult with an advanced solid tumor such as melanoma, head and neck, liver or kidney cancer. The chain is built from TRBV7-2 and TRBJ1-2; tentatively, D is TRBD1 (5 bases). The source material was CD4+ or CD8+ T cells sorted from blood, sampled in a trial of the OX40 agonist ivuxolimab. DNA of the CDR3: TGTGCCAGCACCCAGGGAACGGACTATGGCTACACCTTC. Translation: CASTQGTDYGYTF.